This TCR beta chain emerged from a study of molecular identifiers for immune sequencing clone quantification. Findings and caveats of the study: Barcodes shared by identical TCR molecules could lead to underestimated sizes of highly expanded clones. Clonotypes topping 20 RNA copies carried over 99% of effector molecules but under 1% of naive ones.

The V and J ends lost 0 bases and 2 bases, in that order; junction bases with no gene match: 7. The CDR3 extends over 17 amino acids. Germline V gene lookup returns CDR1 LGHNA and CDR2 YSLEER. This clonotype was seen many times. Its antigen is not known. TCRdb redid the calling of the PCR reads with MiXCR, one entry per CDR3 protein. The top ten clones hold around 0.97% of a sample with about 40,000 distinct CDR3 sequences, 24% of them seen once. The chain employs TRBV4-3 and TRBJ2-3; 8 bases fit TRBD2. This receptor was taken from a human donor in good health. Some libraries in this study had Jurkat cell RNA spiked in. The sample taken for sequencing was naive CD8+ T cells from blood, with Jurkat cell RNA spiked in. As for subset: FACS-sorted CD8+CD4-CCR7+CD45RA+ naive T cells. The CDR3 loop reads CASSQEISGAITDTQYF. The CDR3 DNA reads TGCGCCAGCAGCCAAGAAATTAGCGGGGCTATCACAGATACGCAGTATTTT.